Below are 11 T cell receptor beta chains sequenced from a single sample in a study of T cell repertoires in cytomegalovirus infection. One entry per CDR3 protein results from TCRdb running MiXCR on the reads. The data contain more than 250,000 distinct CDR3 sequences, roughly 13% of them seen just once; the ten biggest clones take up around 8.1%. Sequenced material: PBMCs. The receptors stem from a human donor in good health (CMV status not recorded). Some clones in this sample may be carry-over from other donors' samples.

This clonotype has ten or more counts. The V and J genes are TRBV7-2 and TRBJ1-5; 9 nucleotides match TRBD1. The germline V gene has CDR1 SGHTA and CDR2 FQGNSA. This CDR3 spans 15 amino acids. The V gene end was trimmed by 5 bases and the J gene end by 5 bases; junction bases not matched to a gene: 7. The CDR3 here is CASSRDRALYQPQHF. The CDR3 DNA follows: TGTGCCAGCAGCCGGGACAGGGCCCTTTATCAGCCCCAGCATTTT.

The CDR3 DNA is TGTGCCAGCCGAGGGACTAGCGGGGGCCCCAGCTCCTACAATGAGCAGTTCTTC. It encodes CASRGTSGGPSSYNEQFF. The genes are TRBV2 and TRBJ2-1; TRBD2 matches 14 bases. J was trimmed by 0 bases and V by 8 bases; bases with no gene match: 9. CDR3 size: 18 residues. From germline, CDR1 is SNHLY and CDR2 FYNNEI.

This chain connects TRBV20-1 to TRBJ2-1, with TRBD2 matching over 10 bases. The CDR3 length is 15 residues. V gave up 1 base and J gave up 4 bases; unmatched junction bases: 4. CDR1 is DFQATT, CDR2 SNEGSKA, per germline (reference sequence). The DNA of the CDR3 is TGCAGTGCTAGAGCGGTAGCGGGGGGATACAATGAGCAGTTCTTC. Its protein is CSARAVAGGYNEQFF.

The table lists this clonotype with a few counts. The V and J genes are TRBV20-1 and TRBJ2-2, with D tentatively TRBD2 (7 bases). Germline CDR1 is DFQATT and CDR2 is SNEGSKA (reference sequence). With 6 bases removed from V and 3 bases from J, the gap between germline ends came to 11 bases. This CDR3 contains 13 residues. The CDR3 bases are TGCAGTGCCGGGGGGCGGCACACCGGGGAGCTGTTTTTT. Its translation: CSAGGRHTGELFF.

This clonotype was found a few times. The chain recombines TRBV4-1 with TRBJ1-3; D unresolved. Germline V lookup: CDR1 MGHRA, CDR2 YSYEKL. V dropped 8 bases and J dropped 4 bases, with 15 bases sitting between them. This CDR3 region has 14 residues. CDR3 sequence (DNA): TGCGCCAGCCGAAGGGAAATTTCCGGAAACACCATATATTTT. Protein sequence: CASRREISGNTIYF.

This sequence joins TRBV19 and TRBJ1-6; 9 nucleotides line up with TRBD1. The CDR3 is made up of 14 amino acids. CDR1 is LNHDA, CDR2 SQIVND, per germline (reference sequence). V lost 7 bases to trimming and J lost 8 bases; unmatched junction nucleotides: 6. The CDR3 nucleotides read TGTGCCAGTACCGCGGGACAGGGTTATTCACCCCTCCACTTT. Translation: CASTAGQGYSPLHF.

CDR3 amino acids: CASSEMRGVETYEQYF. The CDR3 nucleotides are TGTGCCAGCAGTGAAATGAGAGGCGTAGAAACCTACGAGCAGTACTTC. The rearrangement joins TRBV2 to TRBJ2-7; D remains unclear. The CDR3 loop spans 16 amino acids. Looked up from germline, CDR1 is SNHLY and CDR2 is FYNNEI. V was clipped by 2 bases and J by 2 bases, with 16 bases between them. The whole variable domain, remainder taken from reference TRBV2 and TRBJ2-7, is EPEVTQTPSHQVTQMGQEVILRCVPISNHLYFYWYRQILGQKVEFLVSFYNNEISEKSEIFDDQFSVERPDGSNFTLKIRSTKLEDSAMYFCASSEMRGVETYEQYFGPGTRLTVT.

The sample holds many counts of this clonotype. J is TRBJ2-7 and V is TRBV7-2; 10 positions match TRBD2. The CDR3 runs to 13 residues. Per the germline V gene, CDR1 is SGHTA and CDR2 is FQGNSA. J was trimmed by 5 bases and V by 5 bases; bases with no gene match: 3. The CDR3 loop is CASSRGTSDEQYF. CDR3 nucleotides: TGTGCCAGCAGCCGTGGGACTAGCGACGAGCAGTACTTC.

The rearrangement links TRBV2 to TRBJ2-1, with 7 bases matching TRBD1. This CDR3 is built from 16 residues. Germline assignment: CDR1 SNHLY and CDR2 FYNNEI. J gave up 4 bases and V 5 bases, and 11 bases lay outside the gene matches. DNA of the CDR3: TGTGCCAGCAGTAAACTACCGGGACAGAGATACAATGAGCAGTTCTTC. Amino acid sequence: CASSKLPGQRYNEQFF.

This clonotype showed up many times. The chain has TRBV3-1 and TRBJ2-1; D is perhaps TRBD2 (5 bases). V was clipped by 3 bases and J by 7 bases, with 7 bases between them. This CDR3 comprises 12 residues. Germline CDR1 is LGHDT and CDR2 is YNNKEL (reference sequence). The CDR3 nucleotides read TGTGCCAGCAGCCAGCGAGGGAATGAGCAGTTCTTC. Its protein is CASSQRGNEQFF.

This clonotype was found a few times. The V call is TRBV24-1, the J call TRBJ1-1; no clear D. The CDR3 totals 11 residues. With 4 bases removed from V and 10 bases from J, the gap between germline ends came to 9 bases. Looked up from germline, CDR1 is KGHDR and CDR2 is SFDVKD. CDR3 in amino acids: CATSDLPGAFF. The CDR3 bases are TGTGCCACCAGTGACCTTCCCGGAGCTTTCTTT.